This TCR beta chain was identified in a study of blood T cell repertoires in COVID-19. About the study: Sites in the United States, Italy and Spain provided acute and convalescent COVID-19 samples. PBMCs, B-cell-depleted T cells, or T cells were the source of the cDNA or gDNA that made up the material.

Authors' data handling: Nucleated cell number was recorded as an estimate derived from reference gene primer amplification. Only in-frame clones appear in the TCRdb table, and some are missing; sequencing was by immunoSEQ multiplex PCR. V, J and clone size were drawn from that table, and D and trimming were deduced from the DNA. The data contain 75,000 to 90,000 clones, about 89% of them singletons. V lost 5 bases to trimming and J lost 1 base, with 11 bases between them. CDR3 length equals 14 residues. Germline lookup yields CDR1 LGHNA and CDR2 YSLEER. The sequence was obtained from a man aged 50-60 years with active or convalescent COVID-19. The rearrangement links TRBV4-3 to TRBJ1-1; D uncertain. Sequences were obtained from peripheral blood. The DNA for the CDR3 is TGCGCCAGCAGCATCCAGACGGGGAACACTGAAGCTTTCTTT. This codes for CASSIQTGNTEAFF.